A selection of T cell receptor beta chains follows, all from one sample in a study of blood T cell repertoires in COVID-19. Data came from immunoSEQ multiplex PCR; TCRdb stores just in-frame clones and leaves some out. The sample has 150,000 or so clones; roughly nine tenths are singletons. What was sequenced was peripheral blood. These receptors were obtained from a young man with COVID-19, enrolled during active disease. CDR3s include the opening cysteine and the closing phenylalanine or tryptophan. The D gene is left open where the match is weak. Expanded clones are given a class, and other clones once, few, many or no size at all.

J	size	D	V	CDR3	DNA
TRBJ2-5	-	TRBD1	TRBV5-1	CASSMDRGKETQYF	TGCGCCAGCAGCATGGACAGGGGGAAAGAGACCCAGTACTTC
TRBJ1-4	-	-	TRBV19	CASSIRGTGKLLF	TGTGCCAGTAGTATCAGGGGAACTGGAAAACTGCTTTTT
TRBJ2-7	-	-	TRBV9	CASSVAGSYEQYF	TGTGCCAGCAGCGTAGCGGGATCCTACGAGCAGTACTTC
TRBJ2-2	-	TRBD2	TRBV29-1	CSVVPLAGGGTGELFF	TGCAGCGTTGTGCCCCTAGCGGGAGGGGGCACCGGGGAGCTGTTTTTT
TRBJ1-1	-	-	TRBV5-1	CASMRGRDTEAFF	TGCGCCAGTATGCGGGGGCGAGATACTGAAGCTTTCTTT
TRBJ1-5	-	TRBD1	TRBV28	CASTPDREAYQPQHF	TGTGCCAGCACCCCGGACAGGGAAGCATATCAGCCCCAGCATTTT
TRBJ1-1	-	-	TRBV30	CAWRAPGNTEAFF	TGTGCCTGGAGGGCCCCGGGGAACACTGAAGCTTTCTTT
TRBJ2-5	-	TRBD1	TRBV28	CASSSPGQGQETQYF	TGTGCCAGCAGTTCGCCCGGACAGGGGCAAGAGACCCAGTACTTC
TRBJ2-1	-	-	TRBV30	CAWHVFRDNEQFF	TGTGCCTGGCATGTGTTCCGAGACAATGAGCAGTTCTTC
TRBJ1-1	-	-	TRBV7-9	CASSLSGANTEAFF	TGTGCCAGCAGCTTAAGTGGGGCGAACACTGAAGCTTTCTTT
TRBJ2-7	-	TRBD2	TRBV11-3	CASSLGEGEQYF	TGTGCCAGCAGCCTCGGGGAGGGCGAGCAGTACTTC
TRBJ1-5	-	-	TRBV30	CAWSVREDQPQHF	TGTGCCTGGAGTGTAAGGGAGGATCAGCCCCAGCATTTT
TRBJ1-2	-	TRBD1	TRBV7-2	CASSPDRQANYGYTF	TGTGCCAGCAGCCCGGACAGGCAGGCTAACTATGGCTACACCTTC
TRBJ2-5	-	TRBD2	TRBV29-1	CSVGGLAGTAGGETQYF	TGCAGCGTTGGGGGACTAGCGGGGACAGCAGGGGGAGAGACCCAGTACTTC
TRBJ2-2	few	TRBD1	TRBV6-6	CASSHLRGQGPPNTGELFF	TGTGCCAGCAGTCACCTGCGGGGACAGGGGCCCCCGAACACCGGGGAGCTGTTTTTT
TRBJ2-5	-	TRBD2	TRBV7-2	CASSLAGGPEETQYF	TGTGCCAGCAGCTTAGCGGGAGGGCCGGAGGAGACCCAGTACTTC
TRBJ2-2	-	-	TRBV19	CASSPGLNTGELFF	TGTGCCAGTAGTCCAGGGCTAAACACCGGGGAGCTGTTTTTT
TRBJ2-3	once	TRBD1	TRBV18	CASSQADRGFQGDTQYF	TGTGCCAGCTCACAGGCCGACAGGGGGTTCCAAGGAGATACGCAGTATTTT
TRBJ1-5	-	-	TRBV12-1	CASSDDRGDNQPQHF	TGTGCCAGCAGCGACGACAGGGGCGATAATCAGCCCCAGCATTTT
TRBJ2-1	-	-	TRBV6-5	CASSWGDEQFF	TGTGCCAGCAGTTGGGGAGATGAGCAGTTCTTC
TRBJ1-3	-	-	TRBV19	CASSPWEGFSGNTIYF	TGTGCCAGTAGTCCATGGGAGGGTTTTTCTGGAAACACCATATATTTT
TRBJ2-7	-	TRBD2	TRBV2	CASSSLAVPYEQYF	TGTGCCAGCAGTTCACTAGCGGTTCCCTACGAGCAGTACTTC
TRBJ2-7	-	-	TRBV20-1	CSASLRRSYYEQYF	TGCAGTGCTAGTCTCCGTAGATCTTACTACGAGCAGTACTTC
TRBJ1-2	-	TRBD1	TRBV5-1	CASSRTPSTGNYGYTF	TGCGCCAGCAGCCGAACCCCCTCGACAGGGAACTATGGCTACACCTTC
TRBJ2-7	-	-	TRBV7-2	CASSPTVKAYEQYF	TGTGCCAGCAGCCCGACAGTAAAGGCCTACGAGCAGTACTTC
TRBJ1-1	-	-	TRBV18	CASSHETGEAFF	TGTGCCAGCTCACACGAAACAGGGGAAGCTTTCTTT
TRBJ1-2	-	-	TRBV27	CASTLSGNYGYTF	TGTGCCAGCACCCTTTCAGGGAACTATGGCTACACCTTC
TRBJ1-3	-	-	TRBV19	CASRTRSGNTIYF	TGTGCCAGTAGGACGCGGTCCGGAAACACCATATATTTT
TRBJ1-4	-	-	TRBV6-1	CASSDDIAGAFNEKLLF	TGTGCCAGCAGTGACGACATCGCAGGGGCCTTTAATGAAAAACTGCTTTTT
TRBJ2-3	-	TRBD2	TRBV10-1	CASGGVSTDTQYF	TGCGCCAGCGGGGGGGTGAGCACAGATACGCAGTATTTT
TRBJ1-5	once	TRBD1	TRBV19	CASSISGTGAQPQHF	TGTGCCAGTAGTATATCTGGGACAGGGGCCCAGCCCCAGCATTTT
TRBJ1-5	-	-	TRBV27	CASRRTASNQPQHF	TGTGCCAGCAGGCGGACAGCTAGCAATCAGCCCCAGCATTTT
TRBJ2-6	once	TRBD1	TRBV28	CASLTGAGANVLTF	TGTGCCAGTTTAACAGGGGCTGGGGCCAACGTCCTGACTTTC
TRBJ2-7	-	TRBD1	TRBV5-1	CASSLAGTGSTYEQYF	TGCGCCAGCAGCTTGGCCGGGACAGGGTCAACATACGAGCAGTACTTC
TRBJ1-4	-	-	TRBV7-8	CASSLDRSPAEKLFF	TGTGCCAGCAGCCTCGACAGGAGTCCGGCTGAAAAACTGTTTTTT
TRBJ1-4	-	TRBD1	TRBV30	CAWRQGAVDEKLFF	TGTGCCTGGAGGCAGGGGGCAGTAGATGAAAAACTGTTTTTT
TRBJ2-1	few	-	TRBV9	CASSVYGDSSYNEQFF	TGTGCCAGCAGCGTATACGGAGACTCCTCTTACAATGAGCAGTTCTTC
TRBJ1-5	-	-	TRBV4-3	CASSQDRFNQPQHF	TGCGCCAGCAGCCAAGACAGGTTCAATCAGCCCCAGCATTTT
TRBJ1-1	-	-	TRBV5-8	CASSFTGTVAEAFF	TGTGCCAGCAGCTTTACGGGTACGGTCGCTGAAGCTTTCTTT
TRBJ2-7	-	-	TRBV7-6	CASSSTLQGPEQYF	TGTGCCAGCAGCTCTACATTACAGGGTCCCGAGCAGTACTTC
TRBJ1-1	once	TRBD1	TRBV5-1	CASTQSTGGSNTEAFF	TGCGCCAGCACCCAATCGACAGGGGGCTCAAACACTGAAGCTTTCTTT
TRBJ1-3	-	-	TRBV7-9	CASSLALSGNTIYF	TGTGCCAGCAGCTTAGCCTTGTCTGGAAACACCATATATTTT
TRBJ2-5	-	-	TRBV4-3	CASSQEQGAETQYF	TGCGCCAGCAGCCAAGAACAGGGAGCAGAGACCCAGTACTTC
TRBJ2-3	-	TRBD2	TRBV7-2	CASSLQRGGSTDTQYF	TGTGCCAGCAGCTTACAGCGCGGGGGAAGCACAGATACGCAGTATTTT
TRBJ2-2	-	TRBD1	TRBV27	CATRQGANTGELFF	TGTGCCACCAGACAGGGGGCCAACACCGGGGAGCTGTTTTTT
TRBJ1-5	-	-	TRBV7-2	CASSREGVSNQPQHF	TGTGCCAGCAGCCGCGAGGGTGTCAGCAATCAGCCCCAGCATTTT
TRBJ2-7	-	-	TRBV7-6	CASSFGLGRIFYEQYF	TGTGCCAGCAGCTTCGGCCTGGGGCGGATCTTTTACGAGCAGTACTTC
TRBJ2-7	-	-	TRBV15	CATSRDVGGSYEQYF	TGTGCCACCAGCAGAGATGTGGGGGGCTCCTACGAGCAGTACTTC
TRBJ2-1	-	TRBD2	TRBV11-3	CASSPGTSGIVYNEQFF	TGTGCCAGCAGCCCCGGGACTAGCGGGATAGTCTACAATGAGCAGTTCTTC
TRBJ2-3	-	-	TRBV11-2	CASRRDQGADTQYF	TGTGCCAGCAGACGCGACCAAGGGGCAGATACGCAGTATTTT
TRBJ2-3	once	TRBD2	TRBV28	CASSPWTSGSTDTQYF	TGTGCCAGCAGTCCGTGGACTAGCGGGAGCACAGATACGCAGTATTTT
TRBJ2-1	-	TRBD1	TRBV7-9	CANTPPGQGLAGANNEQFF	TGTGCCAACACACCGCCGGGACAGGGTCTGGCGGGAGCTAACAATGAGCAGTTCTTC
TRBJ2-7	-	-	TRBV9	CASSVGTGVAYEQYF	TGTGCCAGCAGCGTAGGTACGGGGGTCGCCTACGAGCAGTACTTC
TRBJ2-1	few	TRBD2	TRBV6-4	CASSAGTSGNEQFF	TGTGCCAGCAGTGCTGGGACTAGCGGGAATGAGCAGTTCTTC
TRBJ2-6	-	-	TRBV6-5	CASRSSGANVLTF	TGTGCCAGCCGCAGCTCTGGGGCCAACGTCCTGACTTTC
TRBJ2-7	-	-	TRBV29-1	CSVEYLNEQYF	TGCAGCGTTGAGTATCTAAACGAGCAGTACTTC
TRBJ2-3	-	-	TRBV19	CASSIGRLPTDTQYF	TGTGCCAGTAGTATAGGTAGACTCCCCACAGATACGCAGTATTTT